This TCR delta chain emerged from a study of Vδ1+ human thymocytes. The study's findings and limits: Despite high sort purity, about 20% of thymic T cell receptor delta sequences were Vdelta2. In the thymus, TRG and TRD repertoires looked highly polyclonal with Gaussian CDR3 lengths.

CDR3 length: 19 residues. V lost 3 bases and J 1 base, leaving 24 bases between the germline ends. The germline V gene encodes CDR1 TSWWSYY and CDR2 QGS. The template was reverse-transcribed extracted RNA. Multiplex PCR used pooled V-gene forward primers and a constant-region reverse primer to amplify CDR3s. TCRdb called clones anew from the multiplex PCR reads with CATT. Among tens of thousands of delta-chain clones listed, more than 15% were seen once. Comment on this clone: Its antigen is undetermined.

This clonotype originated in a boy less than two years old who had congenital heart surgery. This chain connects TRDV1 to TRDJ1; D possibly uses TRDD2 or TRDD3 (5 bases each). Sequenced input: Vdelta1+ gamma-delta thymocytes from the thymus. As to subset: FACS-sorted CD3+ TCRalphabeta- TCRVdelta1+ TCRVdelta2- thymocytes. As DNA, the CDR3 is TGTGCTCTTGGGGATCCTTTCGTCTCCCTACTGGAGTCCACCGATAAACTCATCTTT. Amino acids: CALGDPFVSLLESTDKLIF.